Listed below are T cell receptor beta chains from one sample, sequenced in a study of T cell changes during pregnancy in multiple sclerosis. Method: immunoSEQ multiplex PCR; TCRdb's copy keeps in-frame clones and lacks some. The repertoire consists of roughly 38,000 clones, with around nine tenths occurring once and the leading ten covering over 5%. Source: peripheral blood, taken in the third trimester of pregnancy. All receptors derive from a female donor in good health, enrolled as a control in a pregnancy study. Each CDR3 is given with its conserved first and last residue. A D gene is named only where the DNA matches it firmly. Clone sizes are given selectively: once, few, many, or a class where the clone is expanded.

v_call: TRBV5-4; clone_size: .; d_call: .; j_call: TRBJ2-3; cdr3_nt: TGTGCCAGCAGCGCTAATCCGGGACTGAACACAGATACGCAGTATTTT; cdr3_aa: CASSANPGLNTDTQYF
v_call: TRBV27; clone_size: .; d_call: TRBD1; j_call: TRBJ1-3; cdr3_nt: TGTGCCAGCAGACGAGACAGGGAAGCAGGAAACACCATATATTTT; cdr3_aa: CASRRDREAGNTIYF
v_call: TRBV28; clone_size: once; d_call: TRBD1; j_call: TRBJ1-2; cdr3_nt: TGTGCCAGCAGCCTACAGGGGGTGTTGGTCTACACCTTC; cdr3_aa: CASSLQGVLVYTF
v_call: TRBV4-2; clone_size: .; d_call: TRBD2; j_call: TRBJ2-1; cdr3_nt: TGTGCCAGCAGCCAAGTGTCGGCGGGAGATTTGAATGAGCAGTTCTTC; cdr3_aa: CASSQVSAGDLNEQFF
v_call: TRBV9; clone_size: once; d_call: TRBD1; j_call: TRBJ2-7; cdr3_nt: TGTGCCAGCAGCGTTACCGGGACAGGGACCTACGAGCAGTACTTC; cdr3_aa: CASSVTGTGTYEQYF
v_call: TRBV12-5; clone_size: .; d_call: TRBD1; j_call: TRBJ2-3; cdr3_nt: TGTGCTAGTGGTTCCCGGGACAGGGGAGAAACGCAGTATTTT; cdr3_aa: CASGSRDRGETQYF
v_call: TRBV10-2; clone_size: .; d_call: TRBD2; j_call: TRBJ2-2; cdr3_nt: TGCGCCAGCAGTGGACTAGCGGGGGTCCGGGAGCTGTTTTTT; cdr3_aa: CASSGLAGVRELFF
v_call: TRBV2; clone_size: .; d_call: .; j_call: TRBJ1-5; cdr3_nt: TGTGCCAGCAGCCCAAAGCCCGGAGGGGGCAATCAGCCCCAGCATTTT; cdr3_aa: CASSPKPGGGNQPQHF
v_call: TRBV7-9; clone_size: once; d_call: .; j_call: TRBJ2-5; cdr3_nt: TGTGCCAGCAGCTTAAGGGCTAGCCATATGGAGACCCAGTACTTC; cdr3_aa: CASSLRASHMETQYF
v_call: TRBV9; clone_size: .; d_call: .; j_call: TRBJ2-5; cdr3_nt: TGTGCCAGCAGCGTGATGGGACTTCCCGGGGAGACCCAGTACTTC; cdr3_aa: CASSVMGLPGETQYF